This record concerns one T cell receptor (beta chain) sequence. The antigen remains undetermined. The sample originates from a study of vaccination and CD4 T cells after COVID-19. Study information: Sampling post-COVID took place a median around 100 days after diagnosis (range 35 to 161). Overlapping spike peptides of SARS-CoV-2, HCoV-NL63, HCoV-OC43 and HCoV-229E were used, and cells were stimulated with them.

The Oncomine TCR Beta short-read assay was what sequenced the DNA obtained from cultured CD4+ T cells. One entry per CDR3 protein, called by TCRdb with MiXCR from the PCR reads. The sample lists approximately 24,000 distinct CDR3 sequences; around 42% were seen once. General study results and limits: Post-vaccination, and not before, a median approximately 86% of reactive clones appeared in convalescent patients.

The time point is: late sampling 161 to 241 days after vaccination in three convalescent patients. Stated treatment: roughly 10-day PBMC culture with coronavirus spike peptide pools or control peptides (ViraFEST assay). CDR1 is MDHEN, CDR2 SYDVKM, per germline. The CDR3 loop spans 15 amino acids. V lost 6 bases, J lost 1 base, and 8 bases stayed unmatched. This receptor was obtained from a human donor who had recovered from COVID-19. This sample comprised CD4+ T cells from blood, cultured in vitro, obtained about 7 months after SARS-CoV-2 vaccination. The chain uses TRBV28 and TRBJ1-1; 7 positions match TRBD1. CDR3 in amino acids: CASSQGGGANTEAFF. In DNA, the CDR3 is TGTGCCAGCAGCCAGGGGGGAGGAGCGAACACTGAAGCTTTCTTT.